The rows below give T cell receptor beta chains drawn from one sample of a study of blood T cells in healthy people across ages. TCRdb itself ran the 5' RACE reads through MiXCR, one entry per CDR3 protein. The repertoire includes 1.5 million to 1.8 million distinct CDR3 sequences, about 45% of them detected once, and around 4% sits in the top ten. Sequenced: blood. These receptors were taken from a woman in her late teens or twenties in good health. Each CDR3 is given with its conserved first and last residue. The D gene is left open where the match is weak. Only some rows state a clone size, as once, few, many or a class for expanded clones.

d_call | j_call | v_call | clone_size | cdr3_aa | cdr3_nt
- | TRBJ1-6 | TRBV6-5 | - | CASSYLGNSPLHF | TGTGCCAGCAGTTACTTAGGAAATTCACCCCTCCACTTT
TRBD1 | TRBJ1-5 | TRBV10-2 | - | CASSPGRGHGQPQHF | TGCGCCAGCTCCCCGGGCAGGGGGCACGGTCAGCCCCAGCATTTT
- | TRBJ1-2 | TRBV10-3 | few | CAISGGTMDYGYTF | TGTGCCATCAGTGGGGGGACAATGGACTATGGCTACACCTTC
- | TRBJ1-2 | TRBV20-1 | few | CSAWRGGYTF | TGCAGTGCTTGGCGGGGTGGCTACACCTTC
- | TRBJ2-3 | TRBV6-2/TRBV6-3 | few | CASTTRGSLPDTQYF | TGTGCCAGCACAACCCGAGGATCCCTCCCAGATACGCAGTATTTT
- | TRBJ1-1 | TRBV6-6 | few | CASRPGLLGTEAFF | TGTGCCAGCAGGCCCGGCCTTCTGGGGACTGAAGCTTTCTTT
- | TRBJ2-1 | TRBV12-3/TRBV12-4 | - | CASSLLGQLSINEQFF | TGTGCCAGCAGTTTATTGGGTCAACTGTCCATCAATGAGCAGTTCTTC
- | TRBJ2-3 | TRBV6-5 | few | CASRDYLGTQYF | TGTGCCAGCAGGGACTATCTGGGTACGCAGTATTTT
TRBD2 | TRBJ2-5 | TRBV7-2 | - | CASTPVRGVVNEQYF | TGTGCCAGCACGCCAGTCCGGGGGGTGGTCAATGAGCAGTACTTC
- | TRBJ2-1 | TRBV3-1 | - | CASSLKMLAGRNNEQFF | TGTGCCAGCAGCCTAAAGATGTTGGCGGGACGAAACAATGAGCAGTTCTTC
TRBD2 | TRBJ2-5 | TRBV24-1 | - | CATSASGGSETQYF | TGTGCCACCAGTGCCAGCGGGGGTTCAGAGACCCAGTACTTC
TRBD2 | TRBJ2-3 | TRBV5-1 | few | CASSSPGTSGGDSTDTQYF | TGCGCCAGCAGCTCCCCGGGGACTAGCGGGGGAGATAGCACAGATACGCAGTATTTT
- | TRBJ2-7 | TRBV27 | - | CACSLREVNSYEQYF | TGTGCCTGCAGTTTAAGGGAGGTCAACTCCTACGAGCAGTACTTC
TRBD1 | TRBJ2-4 | TRBV29-1 | few | CSVVGTADQRRNIQYF | TGCAGCGTTGTCGGGACAGCCGACCAGAGAAGAAACATTCAGTACTTC
- | TRBJ1-2 | TRBV7-2 | - | CASSFFQANYGYTF | TGTGCCAGCAGCTTTTTCCAGGCTAACTATGGCTACACCTTC
TRBD2 | TRBJ2-2 | TRBV9 | - | CASSVGGGDTGELFF | TGTGCCAGCAGCGTCGGCGGGGGGGACACCGGGGAGCTGTTTTTT